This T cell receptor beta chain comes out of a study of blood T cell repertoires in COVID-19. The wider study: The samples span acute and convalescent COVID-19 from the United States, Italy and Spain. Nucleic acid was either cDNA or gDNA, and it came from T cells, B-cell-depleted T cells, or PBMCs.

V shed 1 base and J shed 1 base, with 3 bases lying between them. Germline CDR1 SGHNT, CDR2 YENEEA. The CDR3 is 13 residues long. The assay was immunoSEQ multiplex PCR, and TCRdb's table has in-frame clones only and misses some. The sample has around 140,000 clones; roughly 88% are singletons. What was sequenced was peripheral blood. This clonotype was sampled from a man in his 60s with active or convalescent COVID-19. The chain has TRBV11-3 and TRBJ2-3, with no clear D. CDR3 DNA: TGTGCCAGCAGCTTAGCGGGCACAGATACGCAGTATTTT. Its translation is CASSLAGTDTQYF.